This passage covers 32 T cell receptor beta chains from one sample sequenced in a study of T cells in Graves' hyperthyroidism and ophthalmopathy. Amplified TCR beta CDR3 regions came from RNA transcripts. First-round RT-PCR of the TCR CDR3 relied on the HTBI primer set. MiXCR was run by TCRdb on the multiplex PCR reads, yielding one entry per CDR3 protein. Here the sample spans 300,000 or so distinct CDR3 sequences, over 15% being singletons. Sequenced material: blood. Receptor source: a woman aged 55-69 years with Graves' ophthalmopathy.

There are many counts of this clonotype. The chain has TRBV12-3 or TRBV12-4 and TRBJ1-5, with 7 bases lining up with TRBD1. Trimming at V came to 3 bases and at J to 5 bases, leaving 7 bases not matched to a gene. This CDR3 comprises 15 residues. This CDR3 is CASSFLLTGDQPQHF. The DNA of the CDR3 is TGTGCCAGCAGTTTCCTCCTAACAGGGGATCAGCCCCAGCATTTT.

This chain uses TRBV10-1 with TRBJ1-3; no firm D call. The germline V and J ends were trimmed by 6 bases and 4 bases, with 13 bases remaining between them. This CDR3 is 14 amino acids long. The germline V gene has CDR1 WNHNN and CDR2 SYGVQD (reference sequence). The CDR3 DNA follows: TGCGCCAGCAGGTTGGATCCTGAGGGAAACACCATATATTTT. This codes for CASRLDPEGNTIYF.

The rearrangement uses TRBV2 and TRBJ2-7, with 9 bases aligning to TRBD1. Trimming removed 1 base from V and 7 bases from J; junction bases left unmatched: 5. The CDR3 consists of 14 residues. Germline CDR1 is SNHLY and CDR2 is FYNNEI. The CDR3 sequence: CASSEGDRVLEQYF. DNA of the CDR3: TGTGCCAGCAGTGAAGGGGACAGGGTGTTAGAGCAGTACTTC. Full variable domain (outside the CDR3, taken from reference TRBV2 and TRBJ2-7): EPEVTQTPSHQVTQMGQEVILRCVPISNHLYFYWYRQILGQKVEFLVSFYNNEISEKSEIFDDQFSVERPDGSNFTLKIRSTKLEDSAMYFCASSEGDRVLEQYFGPGTRLTVT.

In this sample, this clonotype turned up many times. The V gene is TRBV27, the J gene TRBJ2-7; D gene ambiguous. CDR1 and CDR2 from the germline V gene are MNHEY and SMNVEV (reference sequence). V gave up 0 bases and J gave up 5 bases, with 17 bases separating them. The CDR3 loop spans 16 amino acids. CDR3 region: CASSLSSRWDTDEQYF. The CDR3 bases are TGTGCCAGCAGTTTATCGAGTAGGTGGGATACCGACGAGCAGTACTTC.

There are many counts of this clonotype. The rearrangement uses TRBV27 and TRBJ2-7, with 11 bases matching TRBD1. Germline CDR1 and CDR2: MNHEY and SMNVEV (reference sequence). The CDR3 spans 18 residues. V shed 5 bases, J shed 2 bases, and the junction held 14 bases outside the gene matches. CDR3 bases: TGTGCCAGCAGTCCCCGGACAGGGGGCTTTAGCGGAACCTACGAGCAGTACTTC. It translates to CASSPRTGGFSGTYEQYF.

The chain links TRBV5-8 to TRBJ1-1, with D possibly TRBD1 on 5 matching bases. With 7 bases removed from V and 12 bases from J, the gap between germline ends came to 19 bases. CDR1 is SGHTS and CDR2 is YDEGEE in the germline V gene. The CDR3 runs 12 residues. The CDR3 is CASARFTGGTFF. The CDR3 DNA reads TGTGCCAGCGCTCGGTTCACTGGGGGGACTTTCTTT. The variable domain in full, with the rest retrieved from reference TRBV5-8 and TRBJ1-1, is EAGVTQSPTHLIKTRGQQATLRCSPISGHTSVYWYQQALGLGLQFLLWYDEGEERNRGNFPPRFSGRQFPNYSSELNVNALELEDSALYLCASARFTGGTFFGQGTRLTVV.

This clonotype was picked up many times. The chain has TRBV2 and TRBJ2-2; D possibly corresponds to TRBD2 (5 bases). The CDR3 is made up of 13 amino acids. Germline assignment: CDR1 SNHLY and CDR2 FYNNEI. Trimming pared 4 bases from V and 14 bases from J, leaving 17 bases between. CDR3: CASSGVSTGKLFF. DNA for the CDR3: TGTGCCAGCAGTGGAGTATCGACCGGGAAACTGTTTTTT.

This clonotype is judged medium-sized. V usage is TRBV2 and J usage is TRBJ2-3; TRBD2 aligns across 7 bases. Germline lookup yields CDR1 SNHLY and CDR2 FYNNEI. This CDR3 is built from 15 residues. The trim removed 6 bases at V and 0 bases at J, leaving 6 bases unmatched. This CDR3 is CASSPLAESTDTQYF. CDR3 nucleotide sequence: TGTGCCAGCAGCCCCCTAGCGGAAAGCACAGATACGCAGTATTTT.

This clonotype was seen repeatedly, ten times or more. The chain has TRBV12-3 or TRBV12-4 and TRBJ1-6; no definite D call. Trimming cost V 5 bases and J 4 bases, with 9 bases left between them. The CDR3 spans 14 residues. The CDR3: CASSLPQYNSPLHF. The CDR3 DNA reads TGTGCCAGCAGTCTCCCCCAGTATAATTCACCCCTCCACTTT.

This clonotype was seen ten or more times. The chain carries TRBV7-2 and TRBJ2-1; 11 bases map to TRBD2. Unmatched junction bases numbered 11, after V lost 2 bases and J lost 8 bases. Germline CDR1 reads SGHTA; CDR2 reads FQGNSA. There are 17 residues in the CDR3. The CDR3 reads CASSLPSGGPLLYEQFF. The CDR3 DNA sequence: TGTGCCAGCAGCTTACCTAGCGGGGGGCCTCTGTTGTATGAGCAGTTCTTC.

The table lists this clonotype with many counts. CDR3 residues: CASSSISTFAEAFF. The CDR3 nucleotides read TGTGCCAGCAGTTCGATCTCCACATTTGCTGAAGCTTTCTTT. The chain recombines TRBV12-3 or TRBV12-4 with TRBJ1-1; D gene unclear. Trimming took 4 bases from V and 6 from J, leaving 15 bases between them. This CDR3 spans 14 amino acids.

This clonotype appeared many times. As DNA, the CDR3 is TGTGCCAGCAGTTCTTGGACCCGCGGCTACGAGCAGTACTTC. It codes for CASSSWTRGYEQYF. This chain links TRBV28 with TRBJ2-7; D is unresolved. Trimming took 4 bases from V and 3 from J, leaving 13 bases between them. The V gene's germline CDR1 is MDHEN and CDR2 SYDVKM. This CDR3 is 14 amino acids long. Based on the CDR3 plus reference TRBV28 and TRBJ2-7, the full variable domain is DVKVTQSSRYLVKRTGEKVFLECVQDMDHENMFWYRQDPGLGLRLIYFSYDVKMKEKGDIPEGYSVSREKKERFSLILESASTNQTSMYLCASSSWTRGYEQYFGPGTRLTVT.

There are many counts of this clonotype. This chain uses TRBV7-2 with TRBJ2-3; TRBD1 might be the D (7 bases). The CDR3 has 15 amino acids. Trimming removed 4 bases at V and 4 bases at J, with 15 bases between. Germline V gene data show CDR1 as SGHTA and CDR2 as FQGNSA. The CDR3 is CASSSQGGKADTQYF. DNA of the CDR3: TGTGCCAGCAGCTCTCAGGGGGGAAAGGCAGATACGCAGTATTTT.

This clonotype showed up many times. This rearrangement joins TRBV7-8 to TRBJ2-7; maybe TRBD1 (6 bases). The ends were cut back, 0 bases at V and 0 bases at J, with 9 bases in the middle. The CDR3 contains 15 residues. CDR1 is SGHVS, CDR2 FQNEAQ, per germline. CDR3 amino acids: CASSLAQGHSYEQYF. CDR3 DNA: TGTGCCAGCAGCTTAGCGCAGGGACACTCCTACGAGCAGTACTTC. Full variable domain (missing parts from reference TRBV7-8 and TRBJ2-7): GAGVSQSPRYKVAKRGQDVALRCDPISGHVSLFWYQQALGQGPEFLTYFQNEAQLDKSGLPSDRFFAERPEGSVSTLKIQRTQQEDSAVYLCASSLAQGHSYEQYFGPGTRLTVT.

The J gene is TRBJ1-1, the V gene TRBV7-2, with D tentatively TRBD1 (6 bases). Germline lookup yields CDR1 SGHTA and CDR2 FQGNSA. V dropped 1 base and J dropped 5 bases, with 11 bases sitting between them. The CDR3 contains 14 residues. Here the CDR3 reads CASSLVVGATEAFF. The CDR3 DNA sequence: TGTGCCAGCAGCTTAGTTGTGGGGGCAACTGAAGCTTTCTTT.

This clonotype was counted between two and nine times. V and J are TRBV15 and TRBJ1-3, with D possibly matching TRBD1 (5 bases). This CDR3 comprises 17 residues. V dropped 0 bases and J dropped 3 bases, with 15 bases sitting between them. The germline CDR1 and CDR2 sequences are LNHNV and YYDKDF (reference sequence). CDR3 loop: CATSRDLGGSYGNTIYF. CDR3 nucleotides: TGTGCCACCAGCAGAGATCTGGGGGGAAGTTATGGAAACACCATATATTTT.

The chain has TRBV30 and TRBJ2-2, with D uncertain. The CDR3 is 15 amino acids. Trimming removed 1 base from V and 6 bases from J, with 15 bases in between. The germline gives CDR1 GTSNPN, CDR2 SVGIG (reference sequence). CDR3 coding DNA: TGTGCCTGGAGTGCCACATCCCTCCTAGCCGGGGAGCTGTTTTTT. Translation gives CAWSATSLLAGELFF.

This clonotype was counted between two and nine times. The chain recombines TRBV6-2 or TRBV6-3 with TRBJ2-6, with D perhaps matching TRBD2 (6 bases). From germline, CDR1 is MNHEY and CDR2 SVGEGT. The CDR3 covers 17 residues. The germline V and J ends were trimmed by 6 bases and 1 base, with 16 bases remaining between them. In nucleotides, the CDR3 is TGTGCCAGCAGGAGGGGACTGCAAATGTCTGGGGCCAACGTCCTGACTTTC. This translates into CASRRGLQMSGANVLTF.

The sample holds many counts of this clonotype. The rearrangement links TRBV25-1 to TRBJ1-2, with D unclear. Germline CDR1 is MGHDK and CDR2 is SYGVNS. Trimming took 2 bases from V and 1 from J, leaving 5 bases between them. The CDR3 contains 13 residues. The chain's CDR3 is CASSEHSNYGYTF. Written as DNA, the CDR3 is TGTGCCAGCAGTGAACACAGTAACTATGGCTACACCTTC.

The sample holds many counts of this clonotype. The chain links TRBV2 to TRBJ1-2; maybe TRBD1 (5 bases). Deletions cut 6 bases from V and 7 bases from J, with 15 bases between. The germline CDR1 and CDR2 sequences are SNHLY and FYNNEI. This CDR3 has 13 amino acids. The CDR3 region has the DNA TGTGCCAGCAGCACAAGGGACGTAAGTGGCTACACCTTC. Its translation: CASSTRDVSGYTF.

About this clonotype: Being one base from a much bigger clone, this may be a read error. CDR3 loop: CASSQEYPPGLADDEQYF. The CDR3 nucleotides are TGTGCCAGCAGCCAAGAATACCCTCCCGGACTAGCGGACGACGAGCAGTACTTC. The chain employs TRBV3-1 and TRBJ2-7; 10 nucleotides agree with TRBD2. CDR1 LGHDT and CDR2 YNNKEL come from the germline V gene (reference sequence). The CDR3 spans 18 residues. V lost 0 bases to trimming and J lost 5 bases; unmatched junction nucleotides: 13.

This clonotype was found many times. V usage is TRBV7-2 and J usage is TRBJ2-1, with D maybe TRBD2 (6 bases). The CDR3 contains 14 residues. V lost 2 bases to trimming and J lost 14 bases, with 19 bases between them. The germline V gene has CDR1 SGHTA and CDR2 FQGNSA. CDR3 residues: CASSLQSTSTLKFF. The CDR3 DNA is TGTGCCAGCAGCTTACAATCGACTAGTACCTTGAAGTTCTTC. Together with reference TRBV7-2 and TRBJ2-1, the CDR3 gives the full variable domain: GAGVSQSPSNKVTEKGKDVELRCDPISGHTALYWYRQSLGQGLEFLIYFQGNSAPDKSGLPSDRFSAERTGGSVSTLTIQRTQQEDSAVYLCASSLQSTSTLKFFGPGTRLTVL.

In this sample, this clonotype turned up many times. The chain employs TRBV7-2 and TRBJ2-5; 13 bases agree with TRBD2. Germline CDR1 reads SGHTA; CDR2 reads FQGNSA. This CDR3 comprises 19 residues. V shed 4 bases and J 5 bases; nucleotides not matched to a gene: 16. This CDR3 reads CASSWMPTSGGPRGETQYF. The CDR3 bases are TGTGCCAGCAGCTGGATGCCGACTAGCGGGGGGCCGAGAGGCGAGACCCAGTACTTC. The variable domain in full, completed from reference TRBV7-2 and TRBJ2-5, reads GAGVSQSPSNKVTEKGKDVELRCDPISGHTALYWYRQSLGQGLEFLIYFQGNSAPDKSGLPSDRFSAERTGGSVSTLTIQRTQQEDSAVYLCASSWMPTSGGPRGETQYFGPGTRLLVL.

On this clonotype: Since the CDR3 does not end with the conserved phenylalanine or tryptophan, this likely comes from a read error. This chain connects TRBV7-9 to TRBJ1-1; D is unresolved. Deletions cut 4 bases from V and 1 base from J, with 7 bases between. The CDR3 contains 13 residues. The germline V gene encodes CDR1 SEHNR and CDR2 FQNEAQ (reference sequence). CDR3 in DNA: TGTGCCAGCAGCTCCAACCAGAACACTGAAGCTTTCTCT. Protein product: CASSSNQNTEAFS.

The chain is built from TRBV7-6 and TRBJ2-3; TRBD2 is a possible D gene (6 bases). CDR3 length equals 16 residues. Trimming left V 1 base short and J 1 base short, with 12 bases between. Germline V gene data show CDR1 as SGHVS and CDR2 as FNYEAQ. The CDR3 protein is CASSLGSGVRTDTQYF. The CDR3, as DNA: TGTGCCAGCAGCTTAGGATCGGGGGTGCGCACAGATACGCAGTATTTT.

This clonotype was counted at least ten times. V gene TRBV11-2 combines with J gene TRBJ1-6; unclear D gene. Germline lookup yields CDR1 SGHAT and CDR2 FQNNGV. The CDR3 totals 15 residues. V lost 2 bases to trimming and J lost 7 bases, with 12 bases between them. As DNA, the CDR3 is TGTGCCAGCAGCTTAACCCCCGGCGGGAATTCACCCCTCCACTTT. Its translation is CASSLTPGGNSPLHF. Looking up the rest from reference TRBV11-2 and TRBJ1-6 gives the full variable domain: EAGVAQSPRYKIIEKRQSVAFWCNPISGHATLYWYQQILGQGPKLLIQFQNNGVVDDSQLPKDRFSAERLKGVDSTLKIQPAKLEDSAVYLCASSLTPGGNSPLHFGNGTRLTVT.

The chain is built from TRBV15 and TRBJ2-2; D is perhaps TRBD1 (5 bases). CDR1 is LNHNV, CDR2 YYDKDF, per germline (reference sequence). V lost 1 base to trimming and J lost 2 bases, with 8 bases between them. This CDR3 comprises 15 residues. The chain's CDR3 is CATSRGGSNTGELFF. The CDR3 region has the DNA TGTGCCACCAGCAGAGGGGGCAGCAACACCGGGGAGCTGTTTTTT.

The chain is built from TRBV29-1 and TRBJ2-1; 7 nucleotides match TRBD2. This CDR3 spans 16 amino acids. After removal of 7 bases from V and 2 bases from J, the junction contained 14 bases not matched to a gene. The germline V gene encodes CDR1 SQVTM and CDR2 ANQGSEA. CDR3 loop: CSEGHGASGTYNEQFF. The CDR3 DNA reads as TGCAGCGAGGGCCACGGGGCTAGCGGAACCTACAATGAGCAGTTCTTC.

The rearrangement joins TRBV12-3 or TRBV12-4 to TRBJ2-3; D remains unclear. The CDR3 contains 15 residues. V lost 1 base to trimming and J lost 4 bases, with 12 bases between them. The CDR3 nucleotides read TGTGCCAGCAGTTTAGGTTTCCCCAACGCAGATACGCAGTATTTT. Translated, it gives CASSLGFPNADTQYF.

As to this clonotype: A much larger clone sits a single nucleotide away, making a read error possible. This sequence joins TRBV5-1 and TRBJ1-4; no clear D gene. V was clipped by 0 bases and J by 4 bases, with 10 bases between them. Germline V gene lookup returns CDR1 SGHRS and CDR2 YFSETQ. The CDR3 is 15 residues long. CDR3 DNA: TGCGCCAGCAGCTTGGTGGCCGCAAGTAATGAAAAACTGTTTTTT. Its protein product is CASSLVAASNEKLFF.

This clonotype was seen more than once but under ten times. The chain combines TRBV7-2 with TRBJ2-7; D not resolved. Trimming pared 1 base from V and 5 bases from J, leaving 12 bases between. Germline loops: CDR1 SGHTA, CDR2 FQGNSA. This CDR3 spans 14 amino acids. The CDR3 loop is CASSLGSRWDEQYF. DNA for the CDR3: TGTGCCAGCAGCTTAGGGTCCCGGTGGGACGAGCAGTACTTC.

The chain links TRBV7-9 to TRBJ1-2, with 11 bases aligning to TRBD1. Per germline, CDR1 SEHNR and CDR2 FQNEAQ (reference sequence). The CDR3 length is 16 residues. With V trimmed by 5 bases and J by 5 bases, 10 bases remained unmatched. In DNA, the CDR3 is TGTGCCAGCAGCCCAGGACAGGGGGCCCTAGGGTATGGCTACACCTTC. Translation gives CASSPGQGALGYGYTF.